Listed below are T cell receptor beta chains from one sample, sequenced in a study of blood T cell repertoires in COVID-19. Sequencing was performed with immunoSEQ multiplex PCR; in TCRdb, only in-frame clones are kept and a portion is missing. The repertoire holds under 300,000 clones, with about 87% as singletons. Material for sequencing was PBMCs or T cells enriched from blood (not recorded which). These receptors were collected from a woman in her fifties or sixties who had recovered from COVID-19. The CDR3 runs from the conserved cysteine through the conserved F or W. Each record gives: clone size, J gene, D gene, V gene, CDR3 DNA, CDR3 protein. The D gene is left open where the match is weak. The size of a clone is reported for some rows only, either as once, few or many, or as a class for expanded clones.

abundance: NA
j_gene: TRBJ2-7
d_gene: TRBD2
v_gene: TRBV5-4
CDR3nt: TGTGCCAGCAGCTTGCCGGGAGGCTCCTACGAGCAGTACTTC
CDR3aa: CASSLPGGSYEQYF

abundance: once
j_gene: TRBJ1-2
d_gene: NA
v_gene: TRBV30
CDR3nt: TGTGCCTGGAGTTTAAACAGCTTGTATGGCTACACCTTC
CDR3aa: CAWSLNSLYGYTF

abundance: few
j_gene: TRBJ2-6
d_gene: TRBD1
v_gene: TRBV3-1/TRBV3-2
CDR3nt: TGTGCCAGCAGCCGACAGGGGACCGCTGGGGCCAACGTCCTGACTTTC
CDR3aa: CASSRQGTAGANVLTF

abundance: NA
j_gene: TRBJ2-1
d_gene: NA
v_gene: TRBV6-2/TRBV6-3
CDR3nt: TGTGCCAGCAGTCTTTGGACTGGGAATGAGCAGTTCTTC
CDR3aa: CASSLWTGNEQFF

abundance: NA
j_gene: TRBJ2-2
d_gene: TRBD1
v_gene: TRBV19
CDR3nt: TGTGCCAGTAGAACAGGGGACAACACCGGGGAGCTGTTTTTT
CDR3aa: CASRTGDNTGELFF

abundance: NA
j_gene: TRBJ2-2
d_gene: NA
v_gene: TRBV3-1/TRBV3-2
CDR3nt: TGTGCCAGCAGCCAACGGACAGCGACGAACACCGGGGAGCTGTTTTTT
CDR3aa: CASSQRTATNTGELFF

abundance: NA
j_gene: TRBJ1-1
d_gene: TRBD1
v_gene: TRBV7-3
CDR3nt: TGTGCCAGCAGCCCACAGACAGGGGGGGCTGAAGCTTTCTTT
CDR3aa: CASSPQTGGAEAFF

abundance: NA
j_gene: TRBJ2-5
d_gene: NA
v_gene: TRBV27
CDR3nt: TGTGCCAGCAGTCACACACAAGAGACCCAGTACTTC
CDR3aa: CASSHTQETQYF

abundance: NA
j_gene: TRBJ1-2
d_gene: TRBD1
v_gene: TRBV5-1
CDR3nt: TGCGCCAGCAGCGGGGGAAAACAGGGGAGCTATGGCTACACCTTC
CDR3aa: CASSGGKQGSYGYTF

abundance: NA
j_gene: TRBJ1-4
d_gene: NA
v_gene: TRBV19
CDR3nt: TGTGCCAGTAGTATCTTCACAGGGCCAACTAATGAAAAACTGTTTTTT
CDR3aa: CASSIFTGPTNEKLFF

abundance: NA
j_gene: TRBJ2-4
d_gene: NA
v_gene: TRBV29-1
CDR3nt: TGCAGCGTTCCGGGGGTTGGGGGGAACATTCAGTACTTC
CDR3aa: CSVPGVGGNIQYF

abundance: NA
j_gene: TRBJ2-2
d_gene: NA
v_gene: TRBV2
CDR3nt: TGTGCCAGCATTCGGGAGAACACCGGGGAGCTGTTTTTT
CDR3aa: CASIRENTGELFF

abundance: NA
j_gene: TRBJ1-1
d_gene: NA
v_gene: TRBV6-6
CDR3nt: TGTGCCAGCAGCCCCGGTATGAACACTGAAGCTTTCTTT
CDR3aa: CASSPGMNTEAFF

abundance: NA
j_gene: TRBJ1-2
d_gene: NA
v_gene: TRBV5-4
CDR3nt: TGTGCCAGCAGCCTGGGGTGGGAGGACTATGGCTACACCTTC
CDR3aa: CASSLGWEDYGYTF

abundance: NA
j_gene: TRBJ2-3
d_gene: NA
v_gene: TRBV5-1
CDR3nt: TGCGCCAGCAGCTTCCGAGGCACAGATACGCAGTATTTT
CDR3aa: CASSFRGTDTQYF

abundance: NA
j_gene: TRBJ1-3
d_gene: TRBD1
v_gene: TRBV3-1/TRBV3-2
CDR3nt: TGTGCCAGCAGCCCTGAGGACAGGGGGCTTTGGAACACCATATATTTT
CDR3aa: CASSPEDRGLWNTIYF

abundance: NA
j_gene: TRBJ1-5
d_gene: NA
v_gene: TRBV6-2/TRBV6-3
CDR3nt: TGTGCCAGCAGTACTGAAACTCAGGGTTTTCAGCCCCAGCATTTT
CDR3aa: CASSTETQGFQPQHF

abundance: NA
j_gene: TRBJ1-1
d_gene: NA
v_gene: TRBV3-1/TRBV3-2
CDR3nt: TGTGCCAGCAGCCAAGGTACAGGATTGAACACTGAAGCTTTCTTT
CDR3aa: CASSQGTGLNTEAFF

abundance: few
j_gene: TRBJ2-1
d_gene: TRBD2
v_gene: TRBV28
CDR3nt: TGTGCCAGCAGTTTACCTACTAGGACTAGCTATAACATCAATGAGCAGTTCTTC
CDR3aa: CASSLPTRTSYNINEQFF

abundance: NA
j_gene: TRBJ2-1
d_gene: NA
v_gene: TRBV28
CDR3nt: TGTGCCAGCAGTTACAGGGTCCAAGCTAACCGAAGGAATGAGCAGTTCTTC
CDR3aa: CASSYRVQANRRNEQFF

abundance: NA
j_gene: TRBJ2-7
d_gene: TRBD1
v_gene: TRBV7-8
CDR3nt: TGTGCCAGCAGCTTAGACCAGGGGGACGAGCAGTACTTC
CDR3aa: CASSLDQGDEQYF

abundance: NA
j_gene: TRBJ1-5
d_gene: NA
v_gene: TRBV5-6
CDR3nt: TGTGCCAGCAGCTTGATTGCGGGGGGTTACAATCAGCCCCAGCATTTT
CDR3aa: CASSLIAGGYNQPQHF

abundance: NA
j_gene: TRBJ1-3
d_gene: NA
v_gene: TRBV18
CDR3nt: TGTGCCAGCTCCCCCCTTGGGCAGCCAAAGAAAGGAAACACCATATATTTT
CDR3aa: CASSPLGQPKKGNTIYF

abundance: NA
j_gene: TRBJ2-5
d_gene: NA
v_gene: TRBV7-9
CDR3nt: TGTGCCAGCAGCTTAGGTTCGGGAAAAGAGACCCAGTACTTC
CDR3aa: CASSLGSGKETQYF

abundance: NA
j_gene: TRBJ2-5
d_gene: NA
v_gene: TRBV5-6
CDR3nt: TGTGCCAGCAGCTCTGGAGTGTACCAAGAGACCCAGTACTTC
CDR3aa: CASSSGVYQETQYF

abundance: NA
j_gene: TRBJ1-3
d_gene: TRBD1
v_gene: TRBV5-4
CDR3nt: TGTGCCAGCAAGCGGGACAGGGATGGAAACACCATATATTTT
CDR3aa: CASKRDRDGNTIYF

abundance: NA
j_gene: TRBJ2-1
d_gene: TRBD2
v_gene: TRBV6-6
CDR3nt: TGTGCCAGCAGTCCTCCTGGGACTAGCGGGTTCAGCTCCTACAATGAGCAGTTCTTC
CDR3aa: CASSPPGTSGFSSYNEQFF

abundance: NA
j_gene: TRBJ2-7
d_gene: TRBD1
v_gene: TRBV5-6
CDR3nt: TGTGCCAGCAGGCGGACAGGGGGGGTTTCCTACGAGCAGTACTTC
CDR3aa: CASRRTGGVSYEQYF

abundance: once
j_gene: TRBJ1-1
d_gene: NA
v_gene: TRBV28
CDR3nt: TGTGCCAGCGGGGTCGGCGGGGGAGGGAACACTGAAGCTTTCTTT
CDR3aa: CASGVGGGGNTEAFF

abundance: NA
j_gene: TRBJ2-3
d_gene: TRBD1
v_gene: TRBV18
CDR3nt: TGTGCCAGCTCACTACACAGGGGCCCAGATACGCAGTATTTT
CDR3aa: CASSLHRGPDTQYF

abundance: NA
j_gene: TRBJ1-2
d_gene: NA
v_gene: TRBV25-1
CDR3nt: TGTGCCAGCCGCGGGGTTAAGCGGGGCTACACCTTC
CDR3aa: CASRGVKRGYTF

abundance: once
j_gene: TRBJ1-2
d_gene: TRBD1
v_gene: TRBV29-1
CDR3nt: TGCAGCGTTGAATTCGTTCAGGGGGCACACTATGGCTACACCTTC
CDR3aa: CSVEFVQGAHYGYTF